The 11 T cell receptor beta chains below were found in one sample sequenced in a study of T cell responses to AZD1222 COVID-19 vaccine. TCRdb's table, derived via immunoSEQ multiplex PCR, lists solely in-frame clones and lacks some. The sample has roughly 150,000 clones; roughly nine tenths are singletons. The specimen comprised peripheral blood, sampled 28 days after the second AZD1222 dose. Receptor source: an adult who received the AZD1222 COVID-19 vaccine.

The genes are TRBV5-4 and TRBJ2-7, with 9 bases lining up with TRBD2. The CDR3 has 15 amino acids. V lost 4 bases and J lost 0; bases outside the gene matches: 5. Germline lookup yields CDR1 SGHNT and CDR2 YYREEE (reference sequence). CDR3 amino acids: CASSDPSGASYEQYF. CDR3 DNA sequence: TGTGCCAGCAGCGACCCTAGCGGGGCCTCCTACGAGCAGTACTTC. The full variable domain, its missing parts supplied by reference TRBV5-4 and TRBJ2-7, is ETGVTQSPTHLIKTRGQQVTLRCSSQSGHNTVSWYQQALGQGPQFIFQYYREEENGRGNFPPRFSGLQFPNYSSELNVNALELDDSALYLCASSDPSGASYEQYFGPGTRLTVT.

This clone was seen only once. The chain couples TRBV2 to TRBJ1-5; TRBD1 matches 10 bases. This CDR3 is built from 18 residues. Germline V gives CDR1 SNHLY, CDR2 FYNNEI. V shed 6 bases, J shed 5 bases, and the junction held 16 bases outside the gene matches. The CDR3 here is CASSQEVGQGVFHQPQHF. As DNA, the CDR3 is TGTGCCAGCAGCCAAGAGGTTGGACAGGGGGTCTTTCATCAGCCCCAGCATTTT.

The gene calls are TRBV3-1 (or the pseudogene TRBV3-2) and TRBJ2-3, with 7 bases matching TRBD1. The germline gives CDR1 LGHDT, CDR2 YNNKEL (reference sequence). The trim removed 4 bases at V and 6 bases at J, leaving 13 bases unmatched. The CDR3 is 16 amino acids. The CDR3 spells CASSPDRALGGDTQYF. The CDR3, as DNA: TGTGCCAGCAGCCCCGACAGGGCTCTTGGGGGCGATACGCAGTATTTT.

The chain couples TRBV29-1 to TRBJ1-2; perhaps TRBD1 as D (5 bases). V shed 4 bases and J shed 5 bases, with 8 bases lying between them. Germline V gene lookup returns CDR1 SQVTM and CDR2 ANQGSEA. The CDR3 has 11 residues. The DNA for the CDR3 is TGCAGCGTTGTCGGGGGGTATGGCTACACCTTC. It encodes CSVVGGYGYTF. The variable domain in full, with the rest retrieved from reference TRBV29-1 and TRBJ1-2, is SAVISQKPSRDICQRGTSLTIQCQVDSQVTMMFWYRQQPGQSLTLIATANQGSEATYESGFVIDKFPISRPNLTFSTLTVSNMSPEDSSIYLCSVVGGYGYTFGSGTRLTVV.

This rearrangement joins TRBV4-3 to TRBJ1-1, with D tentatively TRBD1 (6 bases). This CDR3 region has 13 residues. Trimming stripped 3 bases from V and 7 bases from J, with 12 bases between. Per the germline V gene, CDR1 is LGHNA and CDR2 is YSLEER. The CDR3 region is CASSHDDRFEAFF. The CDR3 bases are TGCGCCAGCAGCCACGATGACAGGTTTGAAGCTTTCTTT.

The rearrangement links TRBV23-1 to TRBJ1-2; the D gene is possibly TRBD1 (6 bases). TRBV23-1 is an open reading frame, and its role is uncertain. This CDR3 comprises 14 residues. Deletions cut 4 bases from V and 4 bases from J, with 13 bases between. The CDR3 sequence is CASSPRTDLYGYTF. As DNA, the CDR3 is TGCGCCAGCAGTCCCCGGACAGACCTCTATGGCTACACCTTC.

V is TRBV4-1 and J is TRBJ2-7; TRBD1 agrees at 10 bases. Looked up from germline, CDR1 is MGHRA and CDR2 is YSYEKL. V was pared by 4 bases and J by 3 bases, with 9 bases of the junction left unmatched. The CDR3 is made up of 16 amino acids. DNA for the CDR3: TGCGCCAGCAGCCCGACGACAGGGGGCGATTTCTACGAGCAGTACTTC. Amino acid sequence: CASSPTTGGDFYEQYF.

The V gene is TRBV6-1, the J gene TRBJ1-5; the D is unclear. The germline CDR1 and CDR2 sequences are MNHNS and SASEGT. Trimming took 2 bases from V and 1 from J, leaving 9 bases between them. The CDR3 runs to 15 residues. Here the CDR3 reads CASSERLRSNQPQHF. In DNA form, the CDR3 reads TGTGCCAGCAGTGAAAGGCTGCGAAGCAATCAGCCCCAGCATTTT.

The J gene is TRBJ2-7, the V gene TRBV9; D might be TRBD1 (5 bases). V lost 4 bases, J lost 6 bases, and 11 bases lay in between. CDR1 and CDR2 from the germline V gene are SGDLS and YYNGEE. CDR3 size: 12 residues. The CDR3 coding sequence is TGTGCCAGCAGCCCAGGGCAGTTCGAGCAGTACTTC. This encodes CASSPGQFEQYF.

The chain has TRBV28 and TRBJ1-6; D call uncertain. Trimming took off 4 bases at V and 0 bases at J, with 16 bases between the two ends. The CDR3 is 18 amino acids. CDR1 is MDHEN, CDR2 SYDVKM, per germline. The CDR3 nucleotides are TGTGCCAGCAGTTCCCCCGGCAGGCTGAGCTCCTATAATTCACCCCTCCACTTT. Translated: CASSSPGRLSSYNSPLHF.

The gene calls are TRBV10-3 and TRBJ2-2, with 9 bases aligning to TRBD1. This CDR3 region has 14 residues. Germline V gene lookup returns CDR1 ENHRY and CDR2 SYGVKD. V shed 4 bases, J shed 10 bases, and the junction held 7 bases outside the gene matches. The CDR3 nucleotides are TGTGCCATCAGTGGACAGGGGGGGTTCGAGGAGCTGTTTTTT. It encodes CAISGQGGFEELFF.